Shown below are 7 T cell receptor beta chains from a single sample sequenced in a study of post-analysis software for immune sequencing data. Study-wide results and limits: Five or six TRBV segments were significantly more frequent in patients than in controls. TRBV5-6, TRBV5-1 and TRBV20-1 were among these segments.

These receptors have no known antigen. Researchers reported that TCR beta cDNA libraries carried unique molecular identifiers. MiXCR, applied by TCRdb to the PCR reads, yields one record per CDR3 protein. The repertoire holds around 180,000 distinct CDR3 sequences, with approximately 30% as singletons. Sequencing was carried out using blood. The receptor source for this set is a girl aged 5-17 years with multiple sclerosis.

This clonotype was counted many times. V usage is TRBV29-1 and J usage is TRBJ2-7; D unclear. Looked up from germline, CDR1 is SQVTM and CDR2 is ANQGSEA. This CDR3 contains 11 residues. Trimming removed 4 bases at V and 3 bases at J, with 7 bases between. The CDR3 sequence is CSVALSYEQYF. Written as DNA, the CDR3 is TGCAGCGTTGCCCTCAGCTACGAGCAGTACTTC.

The V call is TRBV28, the J call TRBJ2-4, with D tentatively TRBD1 (6 bases). CDR1 and CDR2 (germline): MDHEN, SYDVKM. V lost 6 bases, J lost 13 bases, and 28 bases lay in between. The CDR3 is 16 amino acids. CDR3 in amino acids: CASRPGQLSSYNEQYF. CDR3 bases: TGTGCCAGCAGACCCGGACAGCTTAGCTCCTACAATGAGCAGTACTTC.

The chain joins TRBV7-2 to TRBJ2-7, with TRBD2 matching 8 bases. CDR3 size: 14 residues. The V gene's germline CDR1 is SGHTA and CDR2 FQGNSA. The ends lost 4 bases at V and 4 bases at J; junction bases unmatched: 6. The CDR3 DNA sequence: TGTGCCAGCAGCTGTAGCGGGGAGGTTTACGAGCAGTACTTC. It translates to CASSCSGEVYEQYF.

The chain joins TRBV28 to TRBJ1-2; D ambiguous. Per germline, CDR1 MDHEN and CDR2 SYDVKM. Trimming took 5 bases from V and 3 from J, leaving 22 bases between them. This CDR3 is 17 amino acids long. The CDR3 sequence is CASSLSGVGGSDYGYTF. CDR3 DNA sequence: TGTGCCAGCAGTCTAAGCGGGGTCGGTGGTTCAGACTATGGCTACACCTTC.

Ten or more counts support this clonotype. The genes are TRBV20-1 and TRBJ2-7, with TRBD2 matching over 14 bases. CDR1 is DFQATT and CDR2 is SNEGSKA in the germline V gene (reference sequence). V was clipped by 5 bases and J by 7 bases; unmatched bases: 10. The CDR3 has 15 residues. The chain's CDR3 is CSASGTSGRVVEQYF. The CDR3, as DNA: TGCAGTGCTTCCGGGACTAGCGGGAGAGTGGTAGAGCAGTACTTC.

On this clonotype itself: Germline and junction disagree at one end, which may indicate a read error. The genes are TRBV12-3 or TRBV12-4 and TRBJ2-3; 7 bases map to TRBD1. There are 18 residues in the CDR3. CDR3 sequence: CTSSPLRDRFSSTDTQYF. In DNA, the CDR3 is TGTACCAGCAGTCCACTCCGGGACAGATTTTCTAGCACAGATACGCAGTATTTT.

In this sample, this clonotype turned up a few times. This chain joins TRBV20-1 and TRBJ2-7; TRBD2 aligns across 7 bases. V trimming: 6 bases; J trimming: 2 bases; junction bases outside the gene matches: 10. The CDR3 has 14 residues. Germline CDR1 is DFQATT and CDR2 is SNEGSKA (reference sequence). CDR3 amino acids: CSAPSPSGPYEQYF. The CDR3 coding sequence is TGCAGTGCCCCCTCGCCTAGCGGCCCCTACGAGCAGTACTTC.